What follows are 14 T cell receptor beta chains derived from one specimen sequenced in a study of blood T cell repertoires in COVID-19. Clones were read by immunoSEQ multiplex PCR, and TCRdb kept only the in-frame ones, dropping some. The sample records 100,000 to 150,000 clones, approximately 82% being singletons. The sample taken for sequencing was peripheral blood. The receptors derive from a woman between 50 and 59 years old with acute or convalescent COVID-19.

The chain carries TRBV7-9 and TRBJ2-7; 7 bases are shared with TRBD1. V lost 4 bases to trimming and J lost 5 bases; unmatched junction nucleotides: 11. The CDR3 loop spans 15 amino acids. Germline assignment: CDR1 SEHNR and CDR2 FQNEAQ (reference sequence). The CDR3 DNA is TGTGCCAGCAGCTCAACCGGGACAGAGCCCCACGAGCAGTACTTC. This translates into CASSSTGTEPHEQYF. Supplemented by reference TRBV7-9 and TRBJ2-7, the full variable domain reads DTGVSQNPRHKITKRGQNVTFRCDPISEHNRLYWYRQTLGQGPEFLTYFQNEAQLEKSRLLSDRFSAERPKGSFSTLEIQRTEQGDSAMYLCASSSTGTEPHEQYFGPGTRLTVT.

The rearrangement links TRBV11-2 to TRBJ2-1; 9 positions agree with TRBD2. The CDR3 runs to 17 residues. Germline V gene data show CDR1 as SGHAT and CDR2 as FQNNGV. The ends lost 0 bases at V and 3 bases at J; junction bases unmatched: 6. This CDR3 reads CASSLDLAGAVYNEQFF. The CDR3 bases are TGTGCCAGCAGCTTAGATTTAGCGGGGGCCGTCTACAATGAGCAGTTCTTC.

This clone appeared a few times. The gene calls are TRBV19 and TRBJ1-2, with 9 bases aligning to TRBD1. This CDR3 comprises 14 residues. Trimming removed 3 bases from V and 8 bases from J; junction bases left unmatched: 7. Germline lookup yields CDR1 LNHDA and CDR2 SQIVND (reference sequence). The CDR3: CASSIVQGARGYTF. CDR3 nucleotides: TGTGCCAGTAGTATTGTACAGGGGGCGAGAGGCTACACCTTC.

The rearrangement links TRBV10-1 to TRBJ1-1; the D is unclear. V lost 4 bases and J lost 0, with 9 bases in between. This CDR3 has 14 residues. From germline, CDR1 is WNHNN and CDR2 SYGVQD (reference sequence). The CDR3 DNA is TGCGCCAGCAGTGCTACAGCAATGAACACTGAAGCTTTCTTT. It is translated as CASSATAMNTEAFF.

The gene calls are TRBV18 and TRBJ2-7; D may be TRBD1 (6 bases). Trimming shortened V by 3 bases and J by 0 bases, and 9 bases separated the two germline ends. The CDR3 loop spans 14 amino acids. Germline V gives CDR1 KGHSH, CDR2 LQKENI. CDR3: CASSPQQGSYEQYF. For the CDR3, the DNA is TGTGCCAGCTCACCGCAACAGGGCTCCTACGAGCAGTACTTC.

The rearrangement uses TRBV7-2 and TRBJ1-3; 7 nucleotides line up with TRBD1. CDR3 length: 16 amino acids. V was clipped by 5 bases and J by 0 bases; unmatched bases: 7. Germline CDR1 and CDR2: SGHTA and FQGNSA. The CDR3 here is CASSLGQLSSGNTIYF. For the CDR3, the DNA is TGTGCCAGCAGCCTGGGACAGCTATCCTCTGGAAACACCATATATTTT.

The chain links TRBV6-5 to TRBJ2-7; D call uncertain. The V and J ends lost 6 bases and 0 bases respectively, with 15 bases between them. The CDR3 sequence is 15 residues long. CDR1 is MNHEY, CDR2 SVGAGI, per germline. The DNA of the CDR3 is TGTGCCAGCAGACCACAGTTCACCCACTCCTACGAGCAGTACTTC. Its protein product is CASRPQFTHSYEQYF.

Details on this clone: The sample holds other DNA sequences that translate to the same CDR3. The chain couples TRBV2 to TRBJ2-7, with no clear D. The germline V gene has CDR1 SNHLY and CDR2 FYNNEI. The length of the CDR3 is 11 residues. V shed 6 bases and J shed 5 bases, with 8 bases lying between them. The CDR3 DNA reads as TGTGCCAGCAGCGATCGGGACGAGCAGTACTTC. This codes for CASSDRDEQYF.

J is TRBJ2-7 and V is TRBV27; TRBD2 matches at 7 bases. Germline V CDR1 and CDR2: MNHEY, SMNVEV (reference sequence). The J segment lost 7 bases and the V segment lost 4 bases, leaving 1 base of the junction unmatched. The CDR3 covers 11 residues. The CDR3 nucleotides read TGTGCCAGCAGTTGGGGGGGAGAGCAGTACTTC. This sequence encodes CASSWGGEQYF.

V usage is TRBV14 and J usage is TRBJ2-3, with 8 bases fitting TRBD2. V shed 1 base, J shed 0 bases, and the junction held 3 bases outside the gene matches. The CDR3 loop spans 16 amino acids. Germline V gene data show CDR1 as SGHDN and CDR2 as FVKESK. CDR3 residues: CASSQGSSGSTDTQYF. DNA for the CDR3: TGTGCCAGCAGCCAAGGATCTAGCGGGAGCACAGATACGCAGTATTTT.

This clone occurred once. J is TRBJ2-2 and V is TRBV7-9; D might be TRBD2 (5 bases). Germline CDR1 is SEHNR and CDR2 is FQNEAQ (reference sequence). V was cut by 4 bases and J by 4 bases, with 25 bases left in between. This CDR3 region has 19 residues. Here the CDR3 DNA reads TGTGCCAGCAGCTCCCCCCCGGGATCCGCTTGGGCCGGCACCGGGGAGCTGTTTTTT. Translated: CASSSPPGSAWAGTGELFF.

This clone has more than one count but fewer than ten. V is TRBV2 and J is TRBJ2-5; the D gene is possibly TRBD1 (5 bases). Germline values: CDR1 SNHLY, CDR2 FYNNEI. V lost 5 bases to trimming and J lost 2 bases, with 9 bases between them. This CDR3 is built from 13 residues. The CDR3 sequence: CASSIDRQETQYF. The CDR3 DNA sequence: TGTGCCAGCAGTATCGACAGACAAGAGACCCAGTACTTC.

The chain links TRBV9 to TRBJ2-7; maybe TRBD1 (5 bases). V was pared by 7 bases and J by 7 bases, with 18 bases between. The germline gives CDR1 SGDLS, CDR2 YYNGEE. CDR3 length: 13 amino acids. The CDR3 coding sequence is TGTGCCAGCTCTATCAGGGAAGTAGGAGAGCAGTACTTC. Protein: CASSIREVGEQYF.

The V gene is TRBV6-6, the J gene TRBJ1-6; 8 bases line up with TRBD1. The J segment lost 0 bases and the V segment lost 6 bases, leaving 16 bases of the junction unmatched. The CDR3 is made up of 20 amino acids. CDR1 MNHNY and CDR2 SVGAGI come from the germline V gene (reference sequence). The chain's CDR3 is CASSTAPPGTGGSYNSPLHF. The DNA of the CDR3 is TGTGCCAGCAGCACCGCCCCTCCGGGAACAGGGGGCTCCTATAATTCACCCCTCCACTTT.